The entry below describes one T cell receptor (beta chain). Profiling relied on immunoSEQ multiplex PCR, and the TCRdb table lists in-frame clones only, not all of them. The table records about 350,000 clones, about 88% of them present only once. The record originates from a study of Ad26.COV2.S vaccination and SARS-CoV-2 variants. For the study at large: Donor joined the COV1001 Ad26.COV2.S trial arm. Donor got 5x10^10 or 1x10^11 viral particles of Ad26.COV2.S.

The V gene's germline CDR1 is LNHDA and CDR2 SQIVND (reference sequence). The CDR3 extends over 14 amino acids. The V end was cut by 9 bases, the J end by 11 bases, with 23 bases between. Treatment given: 15 to 20 received Ad26.COV2.S at low or high dose, single or two shots; 5 received placebo; per-sample allocation not given. At day 63 after the first vaccine or placebo injection, samples were drawn. Vaccination employed an Ad26 vector expressing the Wuhan-strain SARS-CoV-2 spike. The receptor comes from a person aged 18-65 years who received the Ad26.COV2.S COVID-19 vaccine or a placebo. This sequence joins TRBV19 and TRBJ1-5, with D possibly TRBD1 on 6 matching bases. The source was peripheral blood, collected in a trial of Ad26.COV2.S vaccine versus placebo. Here the CDR3 DNA reads TGTGCCAGCAGAGGGGATTACAGGGACCGGGCCCAGCATTTT. Translating gives CASRGDYRDRAQHF. The complete variable domain, with remaining parts taken from reference TRBV19 and TRBJ1-5, reads DGGITQSPKYLFRKEGQNVTLSCEQNLNHDAMYWYRQDPGQGLRLIYYSQIVNDFQKGDIAEGYSVSREKKESFPLTVTSAQKNPTAFYLCASRGDYRDRAQHFGDGTRLSIL.